This entry features one T cell receptor beta chain sequence. This entry comes from a study of blood T cell repertoires in COVID-19. For the study at large: The cDNA or gDNA used as material had been derived from T cells, B-cell-depleted T cells, or PBMCs.

Here immunoSEQ multiplex PCR was the method, and the copy in TCRdb shows in-frame clones only, minus some. The table has 30,000 to 45,000 clones, around three quarters seen once. Sequencing was done on a sample of peripheral blood. The sequence was obtained from a man aged 55 to 70 with active COVID-19.

CDR3 DNA sequence: TGTGCCACCGGGGCGGGGGATGGCTACACCTTC. Encoded protein: CATGAGDGYTF. The chain couples TRBV15 to TRBJ1-2, with D perhaps matching TRBD1 (5 bases). The CDR3 has 11 residues. CDR1 and CDR2 (germline): LNHNV, YYDKDF (reference sequence). V was pared by 8 bases and J by 6 bases, with 10 bases between.